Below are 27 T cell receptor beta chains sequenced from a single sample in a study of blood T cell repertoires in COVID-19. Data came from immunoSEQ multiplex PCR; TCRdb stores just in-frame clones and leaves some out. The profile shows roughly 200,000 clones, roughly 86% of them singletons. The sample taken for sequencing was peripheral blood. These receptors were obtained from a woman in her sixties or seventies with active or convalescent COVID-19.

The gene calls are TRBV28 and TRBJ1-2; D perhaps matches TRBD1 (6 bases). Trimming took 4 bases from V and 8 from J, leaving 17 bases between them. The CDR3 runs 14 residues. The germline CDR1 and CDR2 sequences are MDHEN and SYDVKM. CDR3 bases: TGTGCCAGCAGTTCAGGGGCCCGGAGTTTCGGCTACACCTTC. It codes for CASSSGARSFGYTF.

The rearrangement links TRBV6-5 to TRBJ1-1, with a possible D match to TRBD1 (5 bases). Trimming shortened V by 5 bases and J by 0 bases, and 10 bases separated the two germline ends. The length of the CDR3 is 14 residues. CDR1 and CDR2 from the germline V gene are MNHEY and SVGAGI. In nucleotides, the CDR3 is TGTGCCAGCAGTAAACAAGGGGTGAACACTGAAGCTTTCTTT. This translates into CASSKQGVNTEAFF.

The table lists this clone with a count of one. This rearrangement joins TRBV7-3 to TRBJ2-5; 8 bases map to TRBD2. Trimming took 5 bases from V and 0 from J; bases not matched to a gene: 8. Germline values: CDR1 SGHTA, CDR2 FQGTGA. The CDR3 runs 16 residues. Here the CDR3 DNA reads TGTGCCAGCAGCCCCCCCCGAGCGGGGGACCAAGAGACCCAGTACTTC. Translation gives CASSPPRAGDQETQYF.

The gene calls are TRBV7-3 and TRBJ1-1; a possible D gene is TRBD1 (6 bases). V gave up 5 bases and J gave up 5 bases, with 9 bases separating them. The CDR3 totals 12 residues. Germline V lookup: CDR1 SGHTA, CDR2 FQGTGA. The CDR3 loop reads CASSLGTTEAFF. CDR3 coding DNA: TGTGCCAGCAGCCTAGGGACAACTGAAGCTTTCTTT.

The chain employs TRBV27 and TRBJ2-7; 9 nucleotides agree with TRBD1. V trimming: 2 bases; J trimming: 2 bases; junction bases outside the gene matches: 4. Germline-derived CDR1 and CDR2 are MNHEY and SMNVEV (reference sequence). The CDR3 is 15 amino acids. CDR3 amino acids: CASSLGQGTPYEQYF. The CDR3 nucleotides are TGTGCCAGCAGTTTAGGACAGGGGACACCCTACGAGCAGTACTTC.

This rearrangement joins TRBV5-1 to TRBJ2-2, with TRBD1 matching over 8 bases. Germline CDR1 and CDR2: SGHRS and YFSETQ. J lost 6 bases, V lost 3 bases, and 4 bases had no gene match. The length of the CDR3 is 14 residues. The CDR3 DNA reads TGCGCCAGCAGCTCAGGGGGCAGCGCCGGGGAGCTGTTTTTT. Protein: CASSSGGSAGELFF.

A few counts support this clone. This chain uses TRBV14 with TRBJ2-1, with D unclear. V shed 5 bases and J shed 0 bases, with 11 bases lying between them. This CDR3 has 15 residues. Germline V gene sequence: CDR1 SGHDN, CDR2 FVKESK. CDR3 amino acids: CASSGVLSSYNEQFF. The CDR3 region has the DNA TGTGCCAGCAGCGGTGTTTTGAGCTCCTACAATGAGCAGTTCTTC.

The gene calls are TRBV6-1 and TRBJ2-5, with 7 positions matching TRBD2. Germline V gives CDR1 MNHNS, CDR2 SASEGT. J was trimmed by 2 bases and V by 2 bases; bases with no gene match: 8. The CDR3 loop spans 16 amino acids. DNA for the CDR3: TGTGCCAGCAGTGAATCCGGCGGGAGTGGGCAAGAGACCCAGTACTTC. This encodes CASSESGGSGQETQYF.

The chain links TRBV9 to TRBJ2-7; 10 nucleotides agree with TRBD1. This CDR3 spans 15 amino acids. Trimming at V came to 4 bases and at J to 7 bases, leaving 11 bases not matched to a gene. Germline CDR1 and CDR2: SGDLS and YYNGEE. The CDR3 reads CASSHGGTGVGEQYF. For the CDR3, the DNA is TGTGCCAGCAGCCACGGGGGGACAGGGGTAGGGGAGCAGTACTTC.

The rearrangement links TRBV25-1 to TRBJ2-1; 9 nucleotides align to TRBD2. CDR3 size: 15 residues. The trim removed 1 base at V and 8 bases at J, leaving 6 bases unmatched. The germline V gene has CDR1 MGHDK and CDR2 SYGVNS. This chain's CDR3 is CASSEWLAGRDEQFF. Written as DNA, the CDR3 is TGTGCCAGCAGTGAATGGCTAGCGGGAAGGGATGAGCAGTTCTTC.

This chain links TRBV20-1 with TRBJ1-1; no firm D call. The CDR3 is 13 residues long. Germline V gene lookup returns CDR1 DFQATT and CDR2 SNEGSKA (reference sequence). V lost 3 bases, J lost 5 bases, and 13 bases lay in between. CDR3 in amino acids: CSASSTAQTEAFF. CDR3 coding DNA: TGCAGTGCTAGTTCTACAGCACAGACTGAAGCTTTCTTT.

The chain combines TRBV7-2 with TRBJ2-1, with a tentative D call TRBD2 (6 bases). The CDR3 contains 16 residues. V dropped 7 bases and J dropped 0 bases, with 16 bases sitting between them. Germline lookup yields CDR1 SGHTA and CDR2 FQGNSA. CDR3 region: CASIGGAESSYNEQFF. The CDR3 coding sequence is TGTGCCAGCATCGGGGGAGCCGAGAGCTCCTACAATGAGCAGTTCTTC.

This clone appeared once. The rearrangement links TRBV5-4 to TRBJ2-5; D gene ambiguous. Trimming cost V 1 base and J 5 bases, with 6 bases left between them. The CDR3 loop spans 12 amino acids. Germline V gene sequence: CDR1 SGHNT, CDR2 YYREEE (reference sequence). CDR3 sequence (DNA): TGTGCCAGCAGCTTGCCCGGGGAGACCCAGTACTTC. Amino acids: CASSLPGETQYF.

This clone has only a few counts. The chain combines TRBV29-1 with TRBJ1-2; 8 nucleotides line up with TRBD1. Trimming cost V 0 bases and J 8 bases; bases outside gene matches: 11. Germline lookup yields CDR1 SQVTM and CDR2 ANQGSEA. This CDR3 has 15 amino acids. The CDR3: CSVEDRGQGMFGYTF. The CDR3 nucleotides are TGCAGCGTTGAAGATCGTGGACAGGGCATGTTCGGCTACACCTTC. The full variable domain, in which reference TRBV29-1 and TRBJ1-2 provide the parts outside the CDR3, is SAVISQKPSRDICQRGTSLTIQCQVDSQVTMMFWYRQQPGQSLTLIATANQGSEATYESGFVIDKFPISRPNLTFSTLTVSNMSPEDSSIYLCSVEDRGQGMFGYTFGSGTRLTVV.

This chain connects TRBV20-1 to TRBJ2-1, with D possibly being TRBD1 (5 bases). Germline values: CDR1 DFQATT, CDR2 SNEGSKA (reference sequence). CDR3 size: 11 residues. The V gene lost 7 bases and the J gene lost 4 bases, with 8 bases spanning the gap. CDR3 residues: CSGDRYNEQFF. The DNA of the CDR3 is TGCAGTGGCGACAGATACAATGAGCAGTTCTTC.

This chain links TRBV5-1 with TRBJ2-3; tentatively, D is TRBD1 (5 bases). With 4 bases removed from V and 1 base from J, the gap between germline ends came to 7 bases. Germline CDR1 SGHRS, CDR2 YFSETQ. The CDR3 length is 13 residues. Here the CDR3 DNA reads TGCGCCAGCAGCCTAGGGGGCACAGATACGCAGTATTTT. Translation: CASSLGGTDTQYF.

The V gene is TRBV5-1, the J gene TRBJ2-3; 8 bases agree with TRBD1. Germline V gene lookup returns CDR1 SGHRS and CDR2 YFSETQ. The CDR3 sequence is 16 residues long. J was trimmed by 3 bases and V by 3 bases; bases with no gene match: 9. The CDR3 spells CASSSAGGAGTDTQYF. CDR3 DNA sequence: TGCGCCAGCAGCTCAGCAGGGGGCGCAGGTACAGATACGCAGTATTTT.

Here the CDR3 reads CAWTTTSPWGELFF. Here the CDR3 DNA reads TGTGCCTGGACTACGACTTCACCATGGGGGGAGCTGTTTTTT. The chain carries TRBV30 and TRBJ2-2; the D is unclear. CDR1 GTSNPN and CDR2 SVGIG come from the germline V gene (reference sequence). The CDR3 extends over 14 amino acids. V was cut by 4 bases and J by 8 bases, with 17 bases left in between.

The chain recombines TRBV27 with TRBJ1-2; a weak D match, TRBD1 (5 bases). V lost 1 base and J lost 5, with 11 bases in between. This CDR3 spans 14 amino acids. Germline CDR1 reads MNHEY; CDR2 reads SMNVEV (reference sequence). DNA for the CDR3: TGTGCCAGCAGTTTATTTCCCCGGGGGTATGGCTACACCTTC. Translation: CASSLFPRGYGYTF.

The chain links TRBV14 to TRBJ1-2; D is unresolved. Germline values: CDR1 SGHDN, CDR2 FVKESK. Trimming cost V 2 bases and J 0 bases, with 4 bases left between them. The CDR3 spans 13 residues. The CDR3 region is CASSQSPNYGYTF. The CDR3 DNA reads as TGTGCCAGCAGCCAAAGCCCTAACTATGGCTACACCTTC.

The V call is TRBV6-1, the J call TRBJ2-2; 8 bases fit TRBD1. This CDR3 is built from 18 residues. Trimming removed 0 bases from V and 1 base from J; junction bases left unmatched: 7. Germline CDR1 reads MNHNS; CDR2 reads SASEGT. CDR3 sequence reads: CASSEAVLGQGNTGELFF. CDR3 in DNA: TGTGCCAGCAGTGAAGCGGTCCTCGGACAGGGGAACACCGGGGAGCTGTTTTTT.

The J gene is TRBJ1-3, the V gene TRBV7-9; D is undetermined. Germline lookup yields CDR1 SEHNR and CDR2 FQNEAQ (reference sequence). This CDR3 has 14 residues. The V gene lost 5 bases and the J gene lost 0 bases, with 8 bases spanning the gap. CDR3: CASSRSYSGNTIYF. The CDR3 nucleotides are TGTGCCAGCAGCCGTAGTTACTCTGGAAACACCATATATTTT.

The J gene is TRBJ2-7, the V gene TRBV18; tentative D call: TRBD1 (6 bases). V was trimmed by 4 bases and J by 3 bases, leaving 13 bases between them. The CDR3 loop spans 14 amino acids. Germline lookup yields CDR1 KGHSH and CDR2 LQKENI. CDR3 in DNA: TGTGCCAGCTCACTGGGGGCCAGGGGCTACGAGCAGTACTTC. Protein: CASSLGARGYEQYF.

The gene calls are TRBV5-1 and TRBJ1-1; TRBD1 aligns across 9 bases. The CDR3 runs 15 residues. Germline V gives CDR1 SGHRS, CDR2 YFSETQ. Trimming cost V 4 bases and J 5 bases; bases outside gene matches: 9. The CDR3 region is CASSRDKQGATEAFF. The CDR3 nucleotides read TGCGCCAGCAGCCGAGACAAACAGGGGGCGACTGAAGCTTTCTTT. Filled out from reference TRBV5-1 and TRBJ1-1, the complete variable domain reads KAGVTQTPRYLIKTRGQQVTLSCSPISGHRSVSWYQQTPGQGLQFLFEYFSETQRNKGNFPGRFSGRQFSNSRSEMNVSTLELGDSALYLCASSRDKQGATEAFFGQGTRLTVV.

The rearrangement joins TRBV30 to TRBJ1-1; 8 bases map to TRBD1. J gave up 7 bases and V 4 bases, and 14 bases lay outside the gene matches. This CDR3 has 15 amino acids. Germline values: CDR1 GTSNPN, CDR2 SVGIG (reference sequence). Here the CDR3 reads CAWKLPDRDGYEAFF. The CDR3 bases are TGTGCCTGGAAACTACCGGACAGGGACGGTTATGAAGCTTTCTTT.

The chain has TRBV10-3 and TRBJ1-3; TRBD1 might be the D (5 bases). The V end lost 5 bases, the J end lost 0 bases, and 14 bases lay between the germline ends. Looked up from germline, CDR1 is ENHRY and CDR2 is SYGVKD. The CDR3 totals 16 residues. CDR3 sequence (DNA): TGTGCCATCAGTAGAACAGGAGACGGCTCTGGAAACACCATATATTTT. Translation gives CAISRTGDGSGNTIYF.

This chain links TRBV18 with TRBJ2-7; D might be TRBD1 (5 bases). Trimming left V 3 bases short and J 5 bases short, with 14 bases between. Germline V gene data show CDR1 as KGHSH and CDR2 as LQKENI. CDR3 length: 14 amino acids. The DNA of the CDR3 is TGTGCCAGCTCACCTCGGCAGGGCCTCAACGAGCAGTACTTC. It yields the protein CASSPRQGLNEQYF.